The T cell receptor beta chain described here comes from a study of CD8+ T cells in alopecia areata. RNA, once extracted, was reverse transcribed into cDNA for use as the sequencing template. The assay was immunoSEQ multiplex PCR, and TCRdb's table has in-frame clones only and misses some. Altogether roughly 180,000 clones are present, roughly 59% being singletons, with the ten largest covering 1.7%. This clone was seen once. The sample consisted of CD4+ T cells sorted from blood, taken at week 0. The receptor was isolated from a human donor with alopecia areata.

The CDR3 DNA follows: TGCAGTGCTACCCGGAGGGAAGGCTACACCTTC. The encoded protein is CSATRREGYTF. The chain is built from TRBV20-1 and TRBJ1-2, with no clear D. Germline V CDR1 and CDR2: DFQATT, SNEGSKA (reference sequence). The CDR3 has 11 residues. V gave up 4 bases and J gave up 8 bases, with 11 bases separating them.